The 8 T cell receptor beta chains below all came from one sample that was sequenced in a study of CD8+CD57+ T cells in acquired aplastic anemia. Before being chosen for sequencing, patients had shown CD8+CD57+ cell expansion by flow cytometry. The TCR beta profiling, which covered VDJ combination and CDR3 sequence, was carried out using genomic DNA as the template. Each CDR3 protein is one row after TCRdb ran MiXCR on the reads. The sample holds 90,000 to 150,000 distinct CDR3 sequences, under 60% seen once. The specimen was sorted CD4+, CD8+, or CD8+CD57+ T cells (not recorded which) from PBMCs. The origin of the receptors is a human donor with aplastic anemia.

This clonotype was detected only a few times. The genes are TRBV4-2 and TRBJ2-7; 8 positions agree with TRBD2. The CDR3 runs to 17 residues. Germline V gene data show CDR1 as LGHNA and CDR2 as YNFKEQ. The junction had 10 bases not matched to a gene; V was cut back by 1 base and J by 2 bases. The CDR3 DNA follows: TGTGCCAGCAGCCAAGGATATGGCGCTAGCGGGCCCTACGAGCAGTACTTC. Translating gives CASSQGYGASGPYEQYF.

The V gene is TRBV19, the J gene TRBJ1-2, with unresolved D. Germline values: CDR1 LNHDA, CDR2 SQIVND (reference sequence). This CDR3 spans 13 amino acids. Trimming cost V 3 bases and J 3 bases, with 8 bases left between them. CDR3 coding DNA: TGTGCCAGTAGTATCCTAACAGACTATGGCTACACCTTC. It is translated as CASSILTDYGYTF.

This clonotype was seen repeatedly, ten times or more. The CDR3 region has the DNA TGTGCCACCATGGACAGCCCGAACACCGGGGAGCTGTTTTTT. Translation: CATMDSPNTGELFF. The chain combines TRBV24-1 with TRBJ2-2; tentative D call: TRBD1 (6 bases). V was cut by 8 bases and J by 0 bases, with 9 bases left in between. Per germline, CDR1 KGHDR and CDR2 SFDVKD. The CDR3 is 14 residues long.

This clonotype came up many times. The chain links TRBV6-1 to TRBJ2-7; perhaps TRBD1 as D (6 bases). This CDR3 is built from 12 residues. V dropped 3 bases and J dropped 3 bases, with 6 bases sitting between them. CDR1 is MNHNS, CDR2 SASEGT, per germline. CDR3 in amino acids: CASSDRGYEQYF. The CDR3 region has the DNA TGTGCCAGCAGTGACAGGGGCTACGAGCAGTACTTC.

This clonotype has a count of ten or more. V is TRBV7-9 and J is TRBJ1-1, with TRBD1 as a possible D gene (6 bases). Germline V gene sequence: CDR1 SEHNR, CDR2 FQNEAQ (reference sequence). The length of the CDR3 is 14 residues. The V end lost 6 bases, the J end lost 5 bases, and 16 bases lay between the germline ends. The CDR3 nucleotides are TGTGCCAGCAGACCCACCGCAGGGGCTACTGAAGCTTTCTTT. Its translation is CASRPTAGATEAFF.

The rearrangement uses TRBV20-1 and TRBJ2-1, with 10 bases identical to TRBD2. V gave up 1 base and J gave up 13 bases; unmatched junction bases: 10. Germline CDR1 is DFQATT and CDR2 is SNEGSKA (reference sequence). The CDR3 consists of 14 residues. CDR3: CSARVFQREGKQFF. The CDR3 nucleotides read TGCAGTGCTAGAGTGTTTCAGCGGGAGGGCAAACAGTTCTTC.

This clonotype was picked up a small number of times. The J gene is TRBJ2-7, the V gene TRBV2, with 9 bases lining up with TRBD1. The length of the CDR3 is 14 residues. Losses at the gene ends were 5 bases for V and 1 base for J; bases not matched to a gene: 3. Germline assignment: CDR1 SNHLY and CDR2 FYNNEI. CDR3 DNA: TGTGCCAGCAGTTTACAGGGGGCGTCCTACGAGCAGTACTTC. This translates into CASSLQGASYEQYF.

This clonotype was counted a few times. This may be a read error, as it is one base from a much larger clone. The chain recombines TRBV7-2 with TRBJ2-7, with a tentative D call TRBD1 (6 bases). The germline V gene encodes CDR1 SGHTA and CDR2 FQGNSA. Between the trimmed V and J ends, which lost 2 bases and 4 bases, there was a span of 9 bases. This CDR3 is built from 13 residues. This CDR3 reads CASSLRDIYEQYF. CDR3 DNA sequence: TGTGCCAGCAGCTTAAGGGACATTTACGAGCAGTACTTC.